This TCR beta chain is from a study of blood T cell repertoires in COVID-19. In the study overall: Acute and convalescent COVID-19 samples came from the United States, Italy and Spain.

In this sample, this clone turned up once. This CDR3 comprises 16 residues. V lost 3 bases to trimming and J lost 6 bases; unmatched junction nucleotides: 9. Germline V gene sequence: CDR1 SGHVS, CDR2 FQNEAQ. In the original analysis: Amplification of reference gene primers was used by the study to estimate nucleated cell counts. Method: immunoSEQ multiplex PCR; TCRdb's copy keeps in-frame clones and lacks some. V and J calls and clone size are given by that table; D and trimming were obtained from the DNA. Of around 430,000 clones listed, approximately 87% are singletons. The V gene is TRBV7-8, the J gene TRBJ1-5; TRBD1 matches at 9 bases. Material for sequencing was PBMCs or T cells enriched from blood (not recorded which). The receptor's source is a woman aged 45-65 years who had recovered from COVID-19. CDR3 nucleotides: TGTGCCAGCAGCTTTGCTGGGACAGGGAGTGTTCAGCCCCAGCATTTT. It specifies CASSFAGTGSVQPQHF.